Below, 32 T cell receptor beta chains from the same sample are listed, as sequenced in a study of blood T cell repertoires in COVID-19 (TCRdb year 2020). The library was made by the immunoSEQ multiplex PCR assay. In TCRdb, the immuneACCESS table is reduced to in-frame sequences with V and J assigned. These tables do not hold every clone; where another copy was compared, an unresolved V gene accounts for under half, and the others remain unexplained. For this sample there are approximately 250,000 clones; approximately 90% appear just once. The ten top clones hold around 2.8% of the sample. The source material was PBMCs or T cells enriched from blood (not recorded which). The source of these receptors is a man aged 35-49 years who had been exposed to COVID-19.

This sequence joins TRBV25-1 and TRBJ1-1, with D possibly matching TRBD1 (5 bases). The length of the CDR3 is 13 residues. Germline CDR1 and CDR2: MGHDK and SYGVNS. The ends were cut back, 3 bases at V and 4 bases at J, with 9 bases in the middle. Here the CDR3 reads CASSDIGATEAFF. In DNA, the CDR3 is TGTGCCAGCAGTGATATAGGGGCCACTGAAGCTTTCTTT.

This chain connects TRBV19 to TRBJ2-3; 15 bases line up with TRBD2. This CDR3 has 17 amino acids. With V trimmed by 6 bases and J by 7 bases, 11 bases remained unmatched. Germline assignment: CDR1 LNHDA and CDR2 SQIVND (reference sequence). CDR3 DNA sequence: TGTGCCAGTAGCCCCCCGGGACTAGCGGGAGGCGGGAATACGCAGTATTTT. Protein sequence: CASSPPGLAGGGNTQYF.

The chain uses TRBV3-1 (or the pseudogene TRBV3-2) and TRBJ2-1, with a possible D match to TRBD2 (5 bases). This CDR3 contains 16 residues. Germline values: CDR1 LGHDT, CDR2 YNNKEL (reference sequence). V lost 0 bases and J lost 5, with 14 bases in between. The CDR3 loop is CASSQDNLAVHNEQFF. CDR3 nucleotides: TGTGCCAGCAGCCAAGACAACCTAGCAGTCCACAATGAGCAGTTCTTC.

The chain recombines TRBV19 with TRBJ1-2; possibly TRBD1 for D (5 bases). This CDR3 has 14 residues. V lost 3 bases and J lost 5, with 13 bases in between. Germline V gene data show CDR1 as LNHDA and CDR2 as SQIVND (reference sequence). In nucleotides, the CDR3 is TGTGCCAGTAGTATGGATCGGAGGGGATATGGCTACACCTTC. Protein product: CASSMDRRGYGYTF. Drawing the rest from reference TRBV19 and TRBJ1-2, the complete variable domain is DGGITQSPKYLFRKEGQNVTLSCEQNLNHDAMYWYRQDPGQGLRLIYYSQIVNDFQKGDIAEGYSVSREKKESFPLTVTSAQKNPTAFYLCASSMDRRGYGYTFGSGTRLTVV.

This clone was seen a single time. The chain uses TRBV9 and TRBJ1-1; D gene uncertain. The V end lost 0 bases, the J end lost 1 base, and 7 bases lay between the germline ends. CDR1 and CDR2 from the germline V gene are SGDLS and YYNGEE. The CDR3 totals 14 residues. CDR3 amino acids: CASSVVAENTEAFF. In nucleotides, the CDR3 is TGTGCCAGCAGCGTAGTAGCGGAGAACACTGAAGCTTTCTTT.

The CDR3 region is CASSDLFSTDTQYF. DNA of the CDR3: TGTGCCAGCAGTGACCTATTTAGCACAGATACGCAGTATTTT. This chain connects TRBV2 to TRBJ2-3; D remains ambiguous. V was cut by 3 bases and J by 0 bases, with 7 bases left in between. CDR1 is SNHLY, CDR2 FYNNEI, per germline. This CDR3 comprises 14 residues.

This sequence joins TRBV27 and TRBJ1-5, with D maybe TRBD1 (5 bases). The CDR3 contains 14 residues. Trimming cost V 3 bases and J 4 bases, with 10 bases left between them. CDR1 and CDR2 from the germline V gene are MNHEY and SMNVEV (reference sequence). CDR3 sequence: CASSFGALNQPQHF. For the CDR3, the DNA is TGTGCCAGCAGTTTTGGGGCCTTAAATCAGCCCCAGCATTTT.

This clone occurred once. The CDR3 protein is CASSPQTGIHTEAFF. The CDR3, as DNA: TGTGCCAGCAGCCCTCAGACAGGGATCCACACTGAAGCTTTCTTT. The chain recombines TRBV11-1 with TRBJ1-1; 7 bases match TRBD1. The junction had 9 bases not matched to a gene; V was cut back by 5 bases and J by 3 bases. The CDR3 is made up of 15 amino acids. Looked up from germline, CDR1 is SGHAT and CDR2 is FQDESV (reference sequence).

V gene TRBV4-1 combines with J gene TRBJ1-5; D not resolved. Germline CDR1 reads MGHRA; CDR2 reads YSYEKL. V lost 3 bases and J 5 bases, leaving 8 bases between the germline ends. This CDR3 has 13 amino acids. CDR3 DNA sequence: TGCGCCAGCAGCCAGCTAGTTGATCAGCCCCAGCATTTT. Encoded protein: CASSQLVDQPQHF.

This sequence joins TRBV10-3 and TRBJ1-1; 9 nucleotides align to TRBD1. V was pared by 11 bases and J by 3 bases, with 10 bases of the junction left unmatched. This CDR3 contains 14 residues. Germline CDR1 is ENHRY and CDR2 is SYGVKD. DNA for the CDR3: TGTGCCGTAATGGGACAGGGAGGTGACACTGAAGCTTTCTTT. Translated: CAVMGQGGDTEAFF.

This clone is a singleton in its sample. The V gene is TRBV9, the J gene TRBJ2-7; D perhaps matches TRBD1 (6 bases). V was clipped by 0 bases and J by 3 bases, with 13 bases between them. CDR3 length equals 15 residues. Germline V lookup: CDR1 SGDLS, CDR2 YYNGEE. CDR3 amino acids: CASSVGSGVDYEQYF. CDR3 coding DNA: TGTGCCAGCAGCGTAGGTTCAGGGGTGGACTACGAGCAGTACTTC.

The rearrangement links TRBV24-1 to TRBJ2-3; 8 bases are shared with TRBD1. CDR1 and CDR2 (germline): KGHDR, SFDVKD. Trimming at V came to 5 bases and at J to 3 bases, leaving 15 bases not matched to a gene. The CDR3 is made up of 18 amino acids. In DNA, the CDR3 is TGTGCCACCAGTGCCCCCACCGACAGGGGTGACCAGACAGATACGCAGTATTTT. The encoded protein is CATSAPTDRGDQTDTQYF.

The rearrangement joins TRBV28 to TRBJ2-7, with 8 nucleotides matching TRBD1. Germline V gives CDR1 MDHEN, CDR2 SYDVKM. The CDR3 is made up of 15 amino acids. The V gene end was trimmed by 7 bases and the J gene end by 5 bases; junction bases not matched to a gene: 13. CDR3 protein: CASNFPTGVGHEQYF. As DNA, the CDR3 is TGTGCCAGCAACTTCCCGACAGGGGTCGGCCACGAGCAGTACTTC.

V usage is TRBV29-1 and J usage is TRBJ2-6, with D possibly TRBD1 on 6 matching bases. The CDR3 extends over 17 amino acids. The V gene's germline CDR1 is SQVTM and CDR2 ANQGSEA. Trimming stripped 6 bases from V and 1 base from J, with 19 bases between. The CDR3 nucleotides read TGCAGCGTGGGGTCCGGGACAAGCGCTTCTGGGGCCAACGTCCTGACTTTC. This translates into CSVGSGTSASGANVLTF.

The CDR3 DNA follows: TGTGCCAGCAGCCCCACGGGGTTTAACAATGAGCAGTTCTTC. Translation gives CASSPTGFNNEQFF. V is TRBV7-3 and J is TRBJ2-1; D possibly corresponds to TRBD2 (5 bases). The length of the CDR3 is 14 residues. Looked up from germline, CDR1 is SGHTA and CDR2 is FQGTGA. Deletions cut 5 bases from V and 5 bases from J, with 13 bases between. The complete variable domain, with remaining parts taken from reference TRBV7-3 and TRBJ2-1, reads GAGVSQTPSNKVTEKGKYVELRCDPISGHTALYWYRQSLGQGPEFLIYFQGTGAADDSGLPNDRFFAVRPEGSVSTLKIQRTERGDSAVYLCASSPTGFNNEQFFGPGTRLTVL.

The chain has TRBV11-3 and TRBJ2-1; 10 positions match TRBD2. Germline values: CDR1 SGHNT, CDR2 YENEEA. The CDR3 loop spans 16 amino acids. The ends lost 5 bases at V and 3 bases at J; junction bases unmatched: 7. In nucleotides, the CDR3 is TGTGCCAGCAGCCCAAGAGCGGGAGGGAACTACAATGAGCAGTTCTTC. It translates to CASSPRAGGNYNEQFF.

CDR3: CASNPSGRAWSYNEQFF. The CDR3 DNA reads as TGCGCCAGCAATCCTAGCGGGAGGGCCTGGTCCTACAATGAGCAGTTCTTC. The chain links TRBV5-1 to TRBJ2-1; 12 bases match TRBD2. This CDR3 is built from 17 residues. Losses at the gene ends were 6 bases for V and 1 base for J; bases not matched to a gene: 8. CDR1 and CDR2 (germline): SGHRS, YFSETQ. Filled out from reference TRBV5-1 and TRBJ2-1, the complete variable domain reads KAGVTQTPRYLIKTRGQQVTLSCSPISGHRSVSWYQQTPGQGLQFLFEYFSETQRNKGNFPGRFSGRQFSNSRSEMNVSTLELGDSALYLCASNPSGRAWSYNEQFFGPGTRLTVL.

The CDR3 DNA reads as TGTGCCAGCAGCCAAGGTCAAGGCTACACCTTC. Its protein is CASSQGQGYTF. J is TRBJ1-2 and V is TRBV3-1 (or the pseudogene TRBV3-2); no firm D call. The CDR3 contains 11 residues. Germline CDR1 LGHDT, CDR2 YNNKEL (reference sequence). Trimming shortened V by 1 base and J by 8 bases, and 5 bases separated the two germline ends.

This chain uses TRBV19 with TRBJ2-1; 10 bases are shared with TRBD2. The CDR3 length is 17 residues. Germline CDR1 reads LNHDA; CDR2 reads SQIVND (reference sequence). V gave up 7 bases and J gave up 5 bases; unmatched junction bases: 14. In nucleotides, the CDR3 is TGTGCCAGTACCCCCTTTCTTCTAGCGGGAGAAGACAATGAGCAGTTCTTC. Residues: CASTPFLLAGEDNEQFF.

This rearrangement joins TRBV19 to TRBJ2-3; 7 bases are a match to TRBD2. Germline V CDR1 and CDR2: LNHDA, SQIVND (reference sequence). The CDR3 is 16 amino acids. Germline trimming cut 5 bases from V and 1 base from J; bases unmatched to any gene: 9. The CDR3 DNA follows: TGTGCCAGTAGTCTAGTTGCGGGAGCAGGCACAGATACGCAGTATTTT. It yields the protein CASSLVAGAGTDTQYF.

This clone was seen once. Mismatch with germline at one junction end may stem from a read error. Written as DNA, the CDR3 is TGTGCCAGTAGGCTGGGACAGGGGAATGGAAAACTGTTTTTT. Amino acids: CASRLGQGNGKLFF. This chain links TRBV19 with TRBJ1-4; 10 bases fit TRBD1. The length of the CDR3 is 14 residues. CDR1 and CDR2 (germline): LNHDA, SQIVND (reference sequence).

J is TRBJ1-1 and V is TRBV3-1 (or the pseudogene TRBV3-2); D is perhaps TRBD1 (5 bases). Germline V gene lookup returns CDR1 LGHDT and CDR2 YNNKEL (reference sequence). V lost 0 bases to trimming and J lost 6 bases, with 8 bases between them. The CDR3 length is 13 residues. CDR3 region: CASSQDAGSEAFF. CDR3 DNA: TGTGCCAGCAGCCAAGACGCAGGGTCTGAAGCTTTCTTT.

Concerning this clone itself: A clone one base away is much larger, so this may be a read error. The rearrangement uses TRBV15 and TRBJ2-3; D gene uncertain. The CDR3 has 12 residues. Germline assignment: CDR1 LNHNV and CDR2 YYDKDF (reference sequence). Trimming shortened V by 5 bases and J by 0 bases, and 3 bases separated the two germline ends. Here the CDR3 reads CATSRSTDTQYF. The CDR3, as DNA: TGTGCCACCAGCCGGAGCACAGATACGCAGTATTTT.

This chain joins TRBV5-1 and TRBJ1-2, with D tentatively TRBD1 (5 bases). Per germline, CDR1 SGHRS and CDR2 YFSETQ. This CDR3 has 14 amino acids. Trimming stripped 4 bases from V and 7 bases from J, with 17 bases between. For the CDR3, the DNA is TGCGCCAGCAGCCTCGGAGGGACGCTGGGTGGCTACACCTTC. This sequence encodes CASSLGGTLGGYTF. The full variable domain, in which reference TRBV5-1 and TRBJ1-2 provide the parts outside the CDR3, is KAGVTQTPRYLIKTRGQQVTLSCSPISGHRSVSWYQQTPGQGLQFLFEYFSETQRNKGNFPGRFSGRQFSNSRSEMNVSTLELGDSALYLCASSLGGTLGGYTFGSGTRLTVV.

This chain connects TRBV12-3 or TRBV12-4 to TRBJ1-3; D might be TRBD1 (5 bases). The CDR3 consists of 11 residues. V lost 9 bases and J 3 bases, leaving 6 bases between the germline ends. The DNA of the CDR3 is TGTGCCAGGACAGTTGGAAACACCATATATTTT. It yields the protein CARTVGNTIYF.

The V gene is TRBV5-1, the J gene TRBJ1-4; 7 bases line up with TRBD1. Germline V gene data show CDR1 as SGHRS and CDR2 as YFSETQ. The CDR3 is 14 amino acids. Trimming removed 2 bases from V and 6 bases from J; junction bases left unmatched: 4. CDR3 protein: CASSFGTVYEKLFF. The CDR3 DNA reads as TGCGCCAGCAGCTTCGGGACAGTATATGAAAAACTGTTTTTT. Complete variable domain (other parts from reference TRBV5-1 and TRBJ1-4): KAGVTQTPRYLIKTRGQQVTLSCSPISGHRSVSWYQQTPGQGLQFLFEYFSETQRNKGNFPGRFSGRQFSNSRSEMNVSTLELGDSALYLCASSFGTVYEKLFFGSGTQLSVL.

Here the CDR3 reads CASSLEDRDLRGYTF. Written as DNA, the CDR3 is TGTGCCAGCAGCTTGGAGGACAGGGATTTGCGGGGCTACACCTTC. The V gene is TRBV5-4, the J gene TRBJ1-2, with 8 positions matching TRBD1. V gave up 0 bases and J gave up 8 bases; unmatched junction bases: 9. The CDR3 contains 15 residues. Per germline, CDR1 SGHNT and CDR2 YYREEE (reference sequence).

The V call is TRBV6-5, the J call TRBJ2-7; 9 bases are a match to TRBD2. Germline V gene sequence: CDR1 MNHEY, CDR2 SVGAGI. This CDR3 is built from 14 residues. V was clipped by 10 bases and J by 0 bases; unmatched bases: 7. CDR3 bases: TGTGCCATCAGGGCAGCGGGAGGCTCCTACGAGCAGTACTTC. The encoded protein is CAIRAAGGSYEQYF.

This chain connects TRBV28 to TRBJ1-2, with 12 bases lining up with TRBD1. V shed 6 bases and J 3 bases; nucleotides not matched to a gene: 8. The CDR3 has 16 amino acids. CDR1 and CDR2 (germline): MDHEN, SYDVKM. The CDR3 sequence: CASSLSGQGADYGYTF. Written as DNA, the CDR3 is TGTGCCAGCAGCCTATCGGGACAGGGGGCAGACTATGGCTACACCTTC.

V usage is TRBV3-1 (or the pseudogene TRBV3-2) and J usage is TRBJ1-4, with a weak D call TRBD1 (5 bases). The CDR3 runs to 15 residues. Germline V CDR1 and CDR2: LGHDT, YNNKEL (reference sequence). V was cut by 4 bases and J by 0 bases, with 9 bases left in between. This chain's CDR3 is CASSRMTATNEKLFF. In DNA form, the CDR3 reads TGTGCCAGCAGCCGCATGACAGCAACTAATGAAAAACTGTTTTTT.

The chain employs TRBV12-5 and TRBJ2-2; 7 bases line up with TRBD1. Trimming removed 0 bases from V and 6 bases from J; junction bases left unmatched: 10. In germline, CDR1 is LGHNT, CDR2 FRNRAP. The CDR3 loop spans 17 amino acids. CDR3 sequence (DNA): TGTGCTAGTGGTTTGGTTGTAGGGACAGAGGCATCCGGGGAGCTGTTTTTT. Its translation is CASGLVVGTEASGELFF.

The V and J genes are TRBV28 and TRBJ2-7; 9 bases are a match to TRBD1. Germline-derived CDR1 and CDR2 are MDHEN and SYDVKM. J was trimmed by 2 bases and V by 5 bases; bases with no gene match: 13. There are 17 residues in the CDR3. CDR3 region: CASSQVGPGQGTYEQYF. The CDR3 DNA reads as TGTGCCAGCAGTCAAGTAGGCCCGGGACAGGGCACCTACGAGCAGTACTTC.